This TCR beta chain was observed in a study of shared clonotypes between healthy human individuals. Generated by immunoSEQ multiplex PCR, the TCRdb table keeps only in-frame clones and is missing some. The repertoire has approximately 530,000 clones, roughly 95% of them found once; the top ten carry 0.06%. This CDR3 spans 19 amino acids. The TCR comes from a woman aged 30 to 39 in good health. This sequence joins TRBV21-1 and TRBJ2-7; the table gives TRBD2 as D, unverified against the DNA. TRBV21-1 constitutes a pseudogene. The specimen sequenced was naive CD4+ T cells sorted from blood. Subset: CD45RA+ positively selected. This CDR3 is CASSLPVGSGRPRSYEQYF. The CDR3 bases are TGTGCCAGCAGCCTACCAGTCGGTAGCGGGAGGCCGCGCTCCTACGAGCAGTACTTC.